These 26 T cell receptor beta chains were all obtained from the same sample, sequenced in a study of blood T cells in healthy people across ages. Then a second PCR, running roughly 7 to 11 cycles, was carried out with a sample-barcoded 5' primer and a J-beta primer mix. TCRdb re-analysed the 5' RACE reads in MiXCR, keeping a single row per CDR3 protein. Among more than 600,000 distinct CDR3 sequences listed, approximately 25% were seen once. These data were also filed under a second study, of T cells of mothers and their children.

Source material: blood. Receptors were obtained from a boy under 18 in good health.

V usage is TRBV29-1 and J usage is TRBJ2-5, with 8 positions matching TRBD1. Germline V lookup: CDR1 SQVTM, CDR2 ANQGSEA. This CDR3 is 14 amino acids long. The junction had 10 bases not matched to a gene; V was cut back by 5 bases and J by 5 bases. The CDR3 DNA reads TGCAGCGTTCCCAGGGGGCTCACCGGCGAGACCCAGTACTTC. It codes for CSVPRGLTGETQYF. The variable domain in full, with the rest retrieved from reference TRBV29-1 and TRBJ2-5, is SAVISQKPSRDICQRGTSLTIQCQVDSQVTMMFWYRQQPGQSLTLIATANQGSEATYESGFVIDKFPISRPNLTFSTLTVSNMSPEDSSIYLCSVPRGLTGETQYFGPGTRLLVL.

This clonotype was found a few times. Here the CDR3 reads CASSYSGGPTDTQYF. For the CDR3, the DNA is TGTGCCAGCAGTTATAGCGGGGGGCCCACAGATACGCAGTATTTT. The J gene is TRBJ2-3, the V gene TRBV4-2, with 10 bases matching TRBD2. Germline assignment: CDR1 LGHNA and CDR2 YNFKEQ. J was trimmed by 2 bases and V by 6 bases; bases with no gene match: 5. CDR3 length equals 15 residues.

Notes on this clonotype: The junction departs from germline at one end; a sequencing error may be responsible. This chain uses TRBV12-3 or TRBV12-4 with TRBJ2-2, with D perhaps matching TRBD1 or TRBD2 (5 bases each). The CDR3 has 17 amino acids. CDR3 protein: CASSLASGQGLTGELFF. CDR3 nucleotide sequence: TGTGCCAGCAGCTTAGCCTCGGGGCAGGGTTTAACCGGGGAGCTGTTTTTT.

The chain is built from TRBV9 and TRBJ2-5, with a tentative D call TRBD2 (6 bases). Germline V CDR1 and CDR2: SGDLS, YYNGEE. This CDR3 has 15 residues. The V gene lost 0 bases and the J gene lost 2 bases, with 11 bases spanning the gap. As DNA, the CDR3 is TGTGCCAGCAGCGTAGGGATTAGCGGTCAAGAGACCCAGTACTTC. This sequence encodes CASSVGISGQETQYF.

The V and J genes are TRBV27 and TRBJ1-1; 9 nucleotides match TRBD1. The CDR3 length is 14 residues. Germline V gene sequence: CDR1 MNHEY, CDR2 SMNVEV (reference sequence). The J segment lost 7 bases and the V segment lost 8 bases, leaving 11 bases of the junction unmatched. CDR3: CASQRQGEWSEAFF. CDR3 in DNA: TGTGCCAGCCAACGACAGGGGGAGTGGAGTGAAGCTTTCTTT.

In its sample, this clonotype was seen a few times. The chain combines TRBV5-1 with TRBJ2-7; D may be TRBD2 (5 bases). The V gene lost 0 bases and the J gene lost 3 bases, with 16 bases spanning the gap. The germline CDR1 and CDR2 sequences are SGHRS and YFSETQ. The CDR3 totals 16 residues. In nucleotides, the CDR3 is TGCGCCAGCAGCTTGGTAGAGGCGGGCCCTGGCTACGAGCAGTACTTC. Translated: CASSLVEAGPGYEQYF.

The V and J genes are TRBV24-1 and TRBJ2-3; D unclear. V was cut by 9 bases and J by 1 base, with 7 bases left in between. This CDR3 is built from 12 residues. Germline V gene sequence: CDR1 KGHDR, CDR2 SFDVKD. The CDR3 nucleotides read TGTGCCACCGGAACAGGCACAGATACGCAGTATTTT. Amino acid sequence: CATGTGTDTQYF.

The J gene is TRBJ1-2, the V gene TRBV2; D is unresolved. Germline V gene sequence: CDR1 SNHLY, CDR2 FYNNEI. The CDR3 totals 14 residues. Trimming cost V 3 bases and J 2 bases, with 10 bases left between them. The CDR3 spells CASSDRRANYGYTF. In DNA form, the CDR3 reads TGTGCCAGCAGTGACAGGAGGGCGAACTATGGCTACACCTTC.

The chain employs TRBV6-2 or TRBV6-3 and TRBJ2-7; D call uncertain. Germline-derived CDR1 and CDR2 are MNHEY and SVGEGT. The CDR3 totals 15 residues. V dropped 6 bases and J dropped 0 bases, with 15 bases sitting between them. The CDR3 DNA is TGTGCCAGCAGCATCGGACCTTTAAGCTCCTACGAGCAGTACTTC. It codes for CASSIGPLSSYEQYF.

This rearrangement joins TRBV20-1 to TRBJ2-7; 10 bases are shared with TRBD1. CDR1 DFQATT and CDR2 SNEGSKA come from the germline V gene (reference sequence). The CDR3 loop spans 12 amino acids. Losses at the gene ends were 5 bases for V and 3 bases for J; bases not matched to a gene: 1. The CDR3 DNA is TGCAGTGCTTGGGACAGGGGCTACGAGCAGTACTTC. Its protein product is CSAWDRGYEQYF.

This clonotype was seen a handful of times. V is TRBV20-1 and J is TRBJ1-1; TRBD1 might be the D (5 bases). Germline V gene sequence: CDR1 DFQATT, CDR2 SNEGSKA (reference sequence). The germline V and J ends were trimmed by 6 bases and 0 bases, with 11 bases remaining between them. The CDR3 is made up of 13 amino acids. The CDR3 loop reads CSARDLLNTEAFF. As DNA, the CDR3 is TGCAGTGCCAGGGACTTATTGAACACTGAAGCTTTCTTT.

The chain couples TRBV7-9 to TRBJ2-2, with a tentative D call TRBD2 (6 bases). The CDR3 sequence is 16 residues long. From germline, CDR1 is SEHNR and CDR2 FQNEAQ (reference sequence). V dropped 2 bases and J dropped 6 bases, with 16 bases sitting between them. In nucleotides, the CDR3 is TGTGCCAGCAGCTTATCTTCTGGGACTCTGGCCGGGGAGCTGTTTTTT. Its translation: CASSLSSGTLAGELFF.

The rearrangement joins TRBV5-1 to TRBJ2-5; D call uncertain. The J call may be incorrect, as the DNA end agrees better with TRBJ2-7. The germline V gene encodes CDR1 SGHRS and CDR2 YFSETQ. The CDR3 loop spans 14 amino acids. In DNA form, the CDR3 reads TGCGCCAGCAGCATGGACCAAGTCCTCTACGAGCAGTACTTC. It is translated as CASSMDQVLYEQYF.

The chain uses TRBV7-2 and TRBJ2-5, with D perhaps assigned TRBD1 or TRBD2 (5 bases each). CDR1 and CDR2 (germline): SGHTA, FQGNSA. The CDR3 sequence is 15 residues long. V gave up 3 bases and J gave up 1 base, with 12 bases separating them. The CDR3 sequence: CASSFIYGTQETQYF. CDR3 coding DNA: TGTGCCAGCAGCTTTATCTACGGGACCCAAGAGACCCAGTACTTC.

This clonotype was picked up a small number of times. The chain employs TRBV20-1 and TRBJ1-4; D perhaps matches TRBD1 (6 bases). Trimming left V 0 bases short and J 8 bases short, with 13 bases between. CDR1 is DFQATT, CDR2 SNEGSKA, per germline (reference sequence). The CDR3 sequence is 14 residues long. The CDR3 loop is CSARDKGVGEKLFF. The CDR3, as DNA: TGCAGTGCTAGAGATAAGGGGGTAGGGGAAAAACTGTTTTTT.

The chain recombines TRBV28 with TRBJ2-2, with TRBD2 identical over 11 bases. The trim removed 3 bases at V and 6 bases at J, leaving 12 bases unmatched. Germline lookup yields CDR1 MDHEN and CDR2 SYDVKM. The CDR3 is made up of 18 amino acids. CDR3 DNA sequence: TGTGCCAGCAGTTTGACTAGCGGGGCTCCATTCTTCCCCGGGGAGCTGTTTTTT. This translates into CASSLTSGAPFFPGELFF.

This clonotype occurred once. The chain is built from TRBV6-6 and TRBJ1-4; D unclear. This CDR3 region has 14 residues. V lost 6 bases, J lost 6 bases, and 14 bases lay in between. In germline, CDR1 is MNHNY, CDR2 SVGAGI (reference sequence). The DNA for the CDR3 is TGTGCCAGCAGCATGGACGGCAACGATGAAAAACTGTTTTTT. Translation: CASSMDGNDEKLFF.

This chain links TRBV28 with TRBJ1-4; 8 nucleotides match TRBD1. Germline CDR1 is MDHEN and CDR2 is SYDVKM. V shed 2 bases and J 15 bases; nucleotides not matched to a gene: 11. This CDR3 is 14 amino acids long. CDR3 loop: CASSLGQGTIPVFF. For the CDR3, the DNA is TGTGCCAGCAGTTTAGGACAGGGAACTATCCCTGTGTTTTTT.

In nucleotides, the CDR3 is TGTGCCAGCAGCCAAGAGGGATTCAGTGTCGGCTACACCTTC. Translated, it gives CASSQEGFSVGYTF. This chain joins TRBV3-1 and TRBJ1-2; D gene uncertain. Germline-derived CDR1 and CDR2 are LGHDT and YNNKEL (reference sequence). Trimming removed 0 bases from V and 8 bases from J, with 13 bases in between. The CDR3 runs to 14 residues.

There are a few counts of this clonotype. DNA for the CDR3: TGTGCCAGCAGTGAAGGGTGGGGTCAGAAAGATGAGCAGTTCTTC. It is translated as CASSEGWGQKDEQFF. The rearrangement uses TRBV2 and TRBJ2-1; D remains unclear. The CDR3 spans 15 residues. Germline-derived CDR1 and CDR2 are SNHLY and FYNNEI. V was shortened by 1 base and J by 8 bases, with 15 bases between the two germline ends.

This chain uses TRBV9 with TRBJ2-7; tentative D call: TRBD1 (6 bases). The V and J ends lost 3 bases and 2 bases respectively, with 9 bases between them. The CDR3 runs 13 residues. Per the germline V gene, CDR1 is SGDLS and CDR2 is YYNGEE. This CDR3 reads CASSAGDPYEQYF. CDR3 DNA sequence: TGTGCCAGCAGCGCAGGGGACCCCTACGAGCAGTACTTC. The entire variable domain, with the rest obtained from reference TRBV9 and TRBJ2-7, is as follows: DSGVTQTPKHLITATGQRVTLRCSPRSGDLSVYWYQQSLDQGLQFLIQYYNGEERAKGNILERFSAQQFPDLHSELNLSSLELGDSALYFCASSAGDPYEQYFGPGTRLTVT.

V and J are TRBV20-1 and TRBJ1-2; D gene unclear. Trimming took 4 bases from V and 7 from J, leaving 10 bases between them. The CDR3 runs to 11 residues. Germline lookup yields CDR1 DFQATT and CDR2 SNEGSKA (reference sequence). CDR3 nucleotides: TGCAGTGCTATACCCGTACCTGGCTACACCTTC. This codes for CSAIPVPGYTF.

CDR3 nucleotide sequence: TGCAGTGCTAGACCTAGCGGGAGTGAGACCCAGTACTTC. Amino acids: CSARPSGSETQYF. The chain uses TRBV20-1 and TRBJ2-5; 10 bases are a match to TRBD2. The CDR3 covers 13 residues. Losses at the gene ends were 2 bases for V and 5 bases for J; bases not matched to a gene: 2. Germline assignment: CDR1 DFQATT and CDR2 SNEGSKA (reference sequence).

There are a few counts of this clonotype. The rearrangement uses TRBV6-5 and TRBJ1-1, with D maybe TRBD1 (5 bases). The CDR3 loop spans 16 amino acids. V was clipped by 7 bases and J by 4 bases, with 22 bases between them. Germline-derived CDR1 and CDR2 are MNHEY and SVGAGI. The chain's CDR3 is CASTKKNQGRVTEAFF. The DNA for the CDR3 is TGTGCCAGCACCAAAAAGAACCAGGGTCGGGTCACTGAAGCTTTCTTT.

The chain links TRBV6-2 or TRBV6-3 to TRBJ2-6; tentatively, D is TRBD1 or TRBD2 (6 bases each). This CDR3 comprises 19 residues. Trimming pared 0 bases from V and 2 bases from J, leaving 17 bases between. Germline V CDR1 and CDR2: MNHEY, SVGEGT. The CDR3 protein is CASSYSGRPGAPGANVLTF. CDR3 in DNA: TGTGCCAGCAGTTACTCCGGACGACCGGGGGCGCCTGGGGCCAACGTCCTGACTTTC.

J is TRBJ2-2 and V is TRBV7-2; maybe TRBD2 (6 bases). Trimming left V 7 bases short and J 1 base short, with 16 bases between. The CDR3 length is 16 residues. Germline V gives CDR1 SGHTA, CDR2 FQGNSA. CDR3 sequence (DNA): TGTGCCAGCACCCGCCGGGGGTCTTTGAACACCGGGGAGCTGTTTTTT. This gives the protein CASTRRGSLNTGELFF.